Below are 9 T cell receptor beta chains sequenced from a single sample in a study of T-cell memory formation after mild COVID-19 (dated by TCRdb to the early 2020s). The library was made by 5' RACE. This sample was sequenced with an Illumina NovaSeq 6000. The public sequencing data were trimmed at Q25 with fastp and processed into clonotypes with MiXCR by TCRdb, which kept only in-frame beta chains. When rows share a CDR3 protein, they turn into one entry using the most common DNA and genes. Recorded for this sample are under 200,000 distinct CDR3 sequences; 25% to 40% of them occurred a single time. The top ten hold approximately 12% of the sample. Sequencing was performed on PBMCs or a T cell subset sorted from them (not recorded which). These receptors were collected from an adult woman who had mild COVID-19 (a few samples of this study predate the infection). The sample titles of this study are shuffled in the database, so cell type and time point are left out; the donor was told from shared clones.

The chain couples TRBV12-3 or TRBV12-4 to TRBJ1-2; the D is unclear. The CDR3 covers 14 residues. V was pared by 6 bases and J by 0 bases, with 11 bases between. CDR3 sequence: CASSLGTTNYGYTF. For the CDR3, the DNA is TGTGCCAGCAGCTTGGGAACTACTAACTATGGCTACACCTTC.

In this sample, this clonotype turned up a few times. The chain links TRBV24-1 to TRBJ2-1; TRBD1 matches 8 bases. Germline lookup yields CDR1 KGHDR and CDR2 SFDVKD. Losses at the gene ends were 3 bases for V and 4 bases for J; bases not matched to a gene: 7. This CDR3 contains 16 residues. CDR3 residues: CATSDKTGVRYNEQFF. The CDR3 DNA reads as TGTGCCACCAGTGATAAGACAGGGGTCCGGTACAATGAGCAGTTCTTC.

V usage is TRBV6-1 and J usage is TRBJ1-5; tentatively, D is TRBD1 (6 bases). Germline CDR1 and CDR2: MNHNS and SASEGT. Trimming pared 2 bases from V and 4 bases from J, leaving 9 bases between. The CDR3 contains 14 residues. CDR3 residues: CASSEYRDNQPQHF. DNA of the CDR3: TGTGCCAGCAGTGAATACAGGGATAATCAGCCCCAGCATTTT.

The CDR3 DNA reads TGTGCCAGCAGCCAAGACGGTTCCGGTAGGGACACTGAAGCTTTCTTT. Residues: CASSQDGSGRDTEAFF. This chain links TRBV7-9 with TRBJ1-1; D remains unclear. Per germline, CDR1 SEHNR and CDR2 FQNEAQ (reference sequence). This CDR3 region has 16 residues. Trimming removed 5 bases at V and 3 bases at J, with 19 bases between.

This clonotype has a handful of counts. The chain couples TRBV14 to TRBJ2-3; D remains ambiguous. Between the trimmed V and J ends, which lost 5 bases and 10 bases, there was a span of 25 bases. The CDR3 is 16 amino acids. Germline assignment: CDR1 SGHDN and CDR2 FVKESK. The CDR3, as DNA: TGTGCCAGCAGCTTCACCGACATAGGGAAGGGCGGTTCGCAGTATTTT. Translation: CASSFTDIGKGGSQYF.

The chain carries TRBV5-5 and TRBJ2-5, with 7 bases lining up with TRBD1. Germline V gene lookup returns CDR1 SGHKS and CDR2 YYEKEE (reference sequence). V trimming: 3 bases; J trimming: 3 bases; junction bases outside the gene matches: 11. The CDR3 consists of 16 residues. CDR3: CASSSQTGATEETQYF. CDR3 DNA: TGTGCCAGCAGCTCCCAAACAGGGGCGACGGAAGAGACCCAGTACTTC.

The J gene is TRBJ2-7, the V gene TRBV20-1, with D tentatively TRBD1 (6 bases). Trimming took off 0 bases at V and 2 bases at J, with 11 bases between the two ends. The CDR3 consists of 14 residues. Per germline, CDR1 DFQATT and CDR2 SNEGSKA (reference sequence). The CDR3 region has the DNA TGCAGTGCTAGAGAGAGAGGGGGTCCCTACGAGCAGTACTTC. Translating it yields CSARERGGPYEQYF.

A few counts support this clonotype. The chain uses TRBV12-3 or TRBV12-4 and TRBJ2-1; D gene unclear. V lost 1 base and J lost 4, with 11 bases in between. This CDR3 comprises 15 residues. In nucleotides, the CDR3 is TGTGCCAGCAGTTTAGATTCGGGCAGATACAATGAGCAGTTCTTC. It specifies CASSLDSGRYNEQFF.

This chain uses TRBV2 with TRBJ1-3; D uncertain. The CDR3 consists of 13 residues. The V end was cut by 2 bases, the J end by 3 bases, with 5 bases between. Germline values: CDR1 SNHLY, CDR2 FYNNEI. The CDR3 bases are TGTGCCAGCAGTGAATGGTTTGGAAACACCATATATTTT. This encodes CASSEWFGNTIYF.